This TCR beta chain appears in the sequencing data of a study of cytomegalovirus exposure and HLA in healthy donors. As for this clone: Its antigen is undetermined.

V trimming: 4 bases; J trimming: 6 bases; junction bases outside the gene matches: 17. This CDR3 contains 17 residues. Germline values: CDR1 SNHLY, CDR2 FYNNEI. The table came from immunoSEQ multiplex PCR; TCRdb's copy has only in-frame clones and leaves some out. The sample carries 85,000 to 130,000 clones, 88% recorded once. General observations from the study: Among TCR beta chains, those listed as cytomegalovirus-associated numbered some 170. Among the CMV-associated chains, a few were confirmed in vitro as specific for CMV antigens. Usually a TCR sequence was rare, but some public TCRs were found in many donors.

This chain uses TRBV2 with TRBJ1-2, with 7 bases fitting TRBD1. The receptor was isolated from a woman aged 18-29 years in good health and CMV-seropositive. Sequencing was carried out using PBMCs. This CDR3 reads CASSVPGFEGAQNGYTF. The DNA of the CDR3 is TGTGCCAGCAGTGTCCCTGGGTTTGAGGGGGCGCAGAATGGCTACACCTTC.